The 11 T cell receptor beta chains in this list originate from one sample, sequenced in a study of blood T cell repertoires in COVID-19. Here immunoSEQ multiplex PCR was the method, and the copy in TCRdb shows in-frame clones only, minus some. The sample records under 400,000 clones, roughly 85% being singletons. Sequencing was carried out using PBMCs or T cells enriched from blood (not recorded which). Every receptor here comes from a woman in her thirties or forties with acute COVID-19.

This chain links TRBV4-3 with TRBJ1-1; tentative D call: TRBD1 (5 bases). The CDR3 totals 13 residues. Trimming cost V 6 bases and J 1 base, with 9 bases left between them. In germline, CDR1 is LGHNA, CDR2 YSLEER. For the CDR3, the DNA is TGCGCCAGCAGTAAACAGGCGAACACTGAAGCTTTCTTT. It specifies CASSKQANTEAFF.

The chain uses TRBV28 and TRBJ2-1; D remains ambiguous. V lost 8 bases and J 4 bases, leaving 9 bases between the germline ends. Germline V gene data show CDR1 as MDHEN and CDR2 as SYDVKM. This CDR3 is 12 amino acids long. The CDR3 sequence is CASDTSYNEQFF. DNA of the CDR3: TGTGCCAGCGATACTTCTTACAATGAGCAGTTCTTC.

This clone was seen more than once but under ten times. V and J are TRBV5-1 and TRBJ2-1; TRBD1 matches at 9 bases. Germline loops: CDR1 SGHRS, CDR2 YFSETQ. V was pared by 4 bases and J by 4 bases, with 9 bases of the junction left unmatched. This CDR3 comprises 16 residues. The CDR3, as DNA: TGCGCCAGCAGCCTGGGAGGGACAGGGACATACAATGAGCAGTTCTTC. Translated: CASSLGGTGTYNEQFF. The whole variable domain, filled in from reference TRBV5-1 and TRBJ2-1, reads KAGVTQTPRYLIKTRGQQVTLSCSPISGHRSVSWYQQTPGQGLQFLFEYFSETQRNKGNFPGRFSGRQFSNSRSEMNVSTLELGDSALYLCASSLGGTGTYNEQFFGPGTRLTVL.

This chain uses TRBV7-9 with TRBJ2-5; 7 positions agree with TRBD1. CDR1 and CDR2 (germline): SEHNR, FQNEAQ (reference sequence). V lost 3 bases to trimming and J lost 3 bases; unmatched junction nucleotides: 10. The CDR3 is made up of 16 amino acids. The DNA of the CDR3 is TGTGCCAGCAGCTTGTTAAGGGGGCGGAACGAAGAGACCCAGTACTTC. Protein product: CASSLLRGRNEETQYF.

The rearrangement links TRBV14 to TRBJ2-4; a weak D match, TRBD1 (6 bases). The V end lost 0 bases, the J end lost 8 bases, and 14 bases lay between the germline ends. This CDR3 has 15 residues. Germline lookup yields CDR1 SGHDN and CDR2 FVKESK. CDR3 residues: CASSQEDRARDIQYF. CDR3 coding DNA: TGTGCCAGCAGCCAAGAGGACAGAGCCAGGGACATTCAGTACTTC.

J is TRBJ1-2 and V is TRBV27; unclear D gene. CDR3 length: 13 amino acids. Germline V gene data show CDR1 as MNHEY and CDR2 as SMNVEV (reference sequence). The germline V and J ends were trimmed by 7 bases and 5 bases, with 14 bases remaining between them. CDR3 coding DNA: TGTGCCAGCAAACCGGATTTGACTTATGGCTACACCTTC. Its protein product is CASKPDLTYGYTF.

The CDR3 region has the DNA TGTGCCAGCAGCCGTTCCCCTTACGAGCAGTACTTC. This encodes CASSRSPYEQYF. This chain links TRBV11-1 with TRBJ2-7; no clear D gene. CDR3 length: 12 amino acids. V lost 5 bases, J lost 4 bases, and 9 bases lay in between. Germline V lookup: CDR1 SGHAT, CDR2 FQDESV (reference sequence).

This clone showed up just a few times. The chain couples TRBV15 to TRBJ2-6; D is undetermined. The length of the CDR3 is 17 residues. Germline CDR1 reads LNHNV; CDR2 reads YYDKDF (reference sequence). V lost 0 bases, J lost 0 bases, and 9 bases lay in between. The DNA for the CDR3 is TGTGCCACCAGCAGAGATTTTCGGTACTCTGGGGCCAACGTCCTGACTTTC. This codes for CATSRDFRYSGANVLTF.

The CDR3 is CASSRGTGAKDEQYF. CDR3 in DNA: TGTGCCAGCAGCCGAGGGACAGGGGCTAAAGACGAGCAGTACTTC. The rearrangement joins TRBV6-5 to TRBJ2-7; 10 nucleotides align to TRBD1. This CDR3 contains 15 residues. The germline gives CDR1 MNHEY, CDR2 SVGAGI. V gave up 6 bases and J gave up 5 bases; unmatched junction bases: 10.

The chain links TRBV7-9 to TRBJ2-1; the D gene is possibly TRBD2 (5 bases). The CDR3 consists of 15 residues. V gave up 0 bases and J gave up 2 bases, with 8 bases separating them. Germline CDR1 reads SEHNR; CDR2 reads FQNEAQ (reference sequence). CDR3 nucleotide sequence: TGTGCCAGCAGCTTAGCCAGCGGTACCTACAATGAGCAGTTCTTC. Translation gives CASSLASGTYNEQFF.

The V gene is TRBV7-2, the J gene TRBJ2-7, with D maybe TRBD2 (6 bases). Looked up from germline, CDR1 is SGHTA and CDR2 is FQGNSA. This CDR3 comprises 15 residues. V was clipped by 1 base and J by 2 bases, with 12 bases between them. CDR3 protein: CASSLDTSRPYEQYF. The CDR3 nucleotides are TGTGCCAGCAGCTTAGATACTAGCCGGCCCTACGAGCAGTACTTC.